This note documents a single T cell receptor (beta chain) sequence. Its antigen remains unknown. This sample was included in a study of beta chain features in type 1 diabetes. Trimming left V 1 base short and J 11 bases short, with 12 bases between. The CDR3 totals 12 residues. Germline assignment: CDR1 SGHNT and CDR2 YYREEE (reference sequence). Blood was drawn once from each donor into heparinised tubes. The draws averaged approximately 120 mL. The authors sorted CD4+ naive, central memory, regulatory and stem cell-like memory cells via CD45RO/CCR7/CD25/CD127/CD95/CD27. Broader study findings: The study left unresolved whether HLA type influences TCRB rearrangement. Type 1 diabetes patients had TCRB CDR3s that were shorter (moderately but significantly so) in all four CD4+ subsets.

The sequenced template was cDNA made from the entire isolated RNA. TCRdb's table, derived via immunoSEQ multiplex PCR, lists solely in-frame clones and lacks some. The data contain approximately 730,000 clones, under 15% of them seen just once; the ten biggest clones take up approximately 0.022%. Sequences were obtained from naive CD4+ T cells from blood. This receptor was taken from a man between 18 and 29 years old with type 1 diabetes. The genes are TRBV5-4 and TRBJ1-1; D might be TRBD1 (5 bases). The CDR3 nucleotides read TGTGCCAGCAGCTTGTCAGGGAATGGGGCTTTCTTT. This gives the protein CASSLSGNGAFF.